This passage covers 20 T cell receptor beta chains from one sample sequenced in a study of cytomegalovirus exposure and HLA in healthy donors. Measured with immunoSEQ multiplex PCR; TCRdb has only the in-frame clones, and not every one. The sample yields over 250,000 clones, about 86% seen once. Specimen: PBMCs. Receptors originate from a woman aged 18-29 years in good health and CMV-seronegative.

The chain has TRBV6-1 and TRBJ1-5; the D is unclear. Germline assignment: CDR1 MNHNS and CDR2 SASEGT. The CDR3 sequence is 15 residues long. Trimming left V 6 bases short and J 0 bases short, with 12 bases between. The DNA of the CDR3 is TGTGCCAGCAGGGATTTTGAGGGTAGCAATCAGCCCCAGCATTTT. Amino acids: CASRDFEGSNQPQHF.

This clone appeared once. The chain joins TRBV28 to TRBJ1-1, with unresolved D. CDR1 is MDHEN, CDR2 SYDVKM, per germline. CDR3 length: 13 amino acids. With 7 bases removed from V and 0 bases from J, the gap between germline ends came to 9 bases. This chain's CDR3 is CASTQAMNTEAFF. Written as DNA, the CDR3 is TGTGCCAGCACGCAGGCAATGAACACTGAAGCTTTCTTT. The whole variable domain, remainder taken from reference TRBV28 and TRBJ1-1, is DVKVTQSSRYLVKRTGEKVFLECVQDMDHENMFWYRQDPGLGLRLIYFSYDVKMKEKGDIPEGYSVSREKKERFSLILESASTNQTSMYLCASTQAMNTEAFFGQGTRLTVV.

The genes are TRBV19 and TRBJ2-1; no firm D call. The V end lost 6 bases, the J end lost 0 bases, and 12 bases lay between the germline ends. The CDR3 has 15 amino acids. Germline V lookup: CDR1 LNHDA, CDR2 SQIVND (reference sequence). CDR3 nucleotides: TGTGCCAGTAGGCTCTATGAGAGCTCCTACAATGAGCAGTTCTTC. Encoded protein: CASRLYESSYNEQFF.

The CDR3 spells CSAPYYGYTF. The DNA for the CDR3 is TGCAGTGCCCCTTACTATGGCTACACCTTC. The chain recombines TRBV20-1 with TRBJ1-2, with D uncertain. V lost 6 bases to trimming and J lost 3 bases, with 5 bases between them. This CDR3 spans 10 amino acids. Germline loops: CDR1 DFQATT, CDR2 SNEGSKA (reference sequence).

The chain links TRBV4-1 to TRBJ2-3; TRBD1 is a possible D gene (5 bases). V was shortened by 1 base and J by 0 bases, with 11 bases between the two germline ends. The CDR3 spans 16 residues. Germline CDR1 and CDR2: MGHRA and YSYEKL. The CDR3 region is CASSQVGRASTDTQYF. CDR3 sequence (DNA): TGCGCCAGCAGCCAAGTCGGCAGGGCTAGCACAGATACGCAGTATTTT.

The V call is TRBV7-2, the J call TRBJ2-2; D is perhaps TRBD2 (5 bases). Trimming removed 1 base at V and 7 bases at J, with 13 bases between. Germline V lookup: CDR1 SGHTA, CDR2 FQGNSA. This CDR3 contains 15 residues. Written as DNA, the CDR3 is TGTGCCAGCAGCTTAGTACCGGGATCGGGCGGGGAGCTGTTTTTT. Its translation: CASSLVPGSGGELFF.

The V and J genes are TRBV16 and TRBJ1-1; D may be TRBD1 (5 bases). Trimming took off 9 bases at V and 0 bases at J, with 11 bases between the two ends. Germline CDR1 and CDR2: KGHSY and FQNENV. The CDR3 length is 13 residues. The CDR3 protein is CARHAGVNTEAFF. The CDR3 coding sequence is TGTGCCAGGCACGCGGGGGTGAACACTGAAGCTTTCTTT.

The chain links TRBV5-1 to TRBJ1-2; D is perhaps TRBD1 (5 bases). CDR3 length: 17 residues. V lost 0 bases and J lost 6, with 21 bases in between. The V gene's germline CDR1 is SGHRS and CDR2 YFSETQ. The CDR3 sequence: CASSLGPTDRARNGYTF. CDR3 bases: TGCGCCAGCAGCTTGGGCCCCACCGACAGAGCCCGAAATGGCTACACCTTC. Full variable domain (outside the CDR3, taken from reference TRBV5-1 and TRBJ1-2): KAGVTQTPRYLIKTRGQQVTLSCSPISGHRSVSWYQQTPGQGLQFLFEYFSETQRNKGNFPGRFSGRQFSNSRSEMNVSTLELGDSALYLCASSLGPTDRARNGYTFGSGTRLTVV.

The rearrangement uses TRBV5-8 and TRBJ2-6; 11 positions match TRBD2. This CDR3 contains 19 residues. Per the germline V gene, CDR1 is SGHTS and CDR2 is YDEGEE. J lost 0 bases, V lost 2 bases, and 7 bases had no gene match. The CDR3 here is CASSFYGLAGSSGANVLTF. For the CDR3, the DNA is TGTGCCAGCAGCTTTTACGGACTAGCGGGCTCCTCTGGGGCCAACGTCCTGACTTTC.

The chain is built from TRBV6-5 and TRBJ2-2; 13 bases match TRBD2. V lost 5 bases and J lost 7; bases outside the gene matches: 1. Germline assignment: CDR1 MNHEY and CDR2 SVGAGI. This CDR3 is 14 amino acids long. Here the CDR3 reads CASSTSGGVGELFF. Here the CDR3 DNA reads TGTGCCAGCAGTACTAGCGGGGGGGTCGGGGAGCTGTTTTTT.

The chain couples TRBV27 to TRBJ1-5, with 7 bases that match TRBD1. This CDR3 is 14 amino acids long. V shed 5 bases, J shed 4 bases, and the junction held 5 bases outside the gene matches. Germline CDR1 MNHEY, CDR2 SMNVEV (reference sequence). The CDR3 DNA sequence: TGTGCCAGCAGTCCCGGGACAGTTAATCAGCCCCAGCATTTT. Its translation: CASSPGTVNQPQHF.

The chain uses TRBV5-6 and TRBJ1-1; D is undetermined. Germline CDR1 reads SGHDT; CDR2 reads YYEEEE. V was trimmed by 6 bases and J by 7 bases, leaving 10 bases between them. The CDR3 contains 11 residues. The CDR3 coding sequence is TGTGCCAGCACCACCTCCGGTGAAGCTTTCTTT. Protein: CASTTSGEAFF.

The CDR3 DNA sequence: TGCGCCAGCAGCAGTATTCCGCGGGAGAAGCCCGGGGAGCTGTTTTTT. This codes for CASSSIPREKPGELFF. The chain carries TRBV4-1 and TRBJ2-2; 7 bases line up with TRBD2. Germline assignment: CDR1 MGHRA and CDR2 YSYEKL. The CDR3 has 16 residues. Unmatched junction bases numbered 12, after V lost 5 bases and J lost 6 bases.

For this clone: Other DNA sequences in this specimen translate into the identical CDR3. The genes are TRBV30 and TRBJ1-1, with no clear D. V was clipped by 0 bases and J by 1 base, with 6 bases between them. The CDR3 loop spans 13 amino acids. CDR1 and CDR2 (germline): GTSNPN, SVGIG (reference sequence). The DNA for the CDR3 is TGTGCCTGGAGTGTACGGGGGAACACTGAAGCTTTCTTT. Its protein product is CAWSVRGNTEAFF.

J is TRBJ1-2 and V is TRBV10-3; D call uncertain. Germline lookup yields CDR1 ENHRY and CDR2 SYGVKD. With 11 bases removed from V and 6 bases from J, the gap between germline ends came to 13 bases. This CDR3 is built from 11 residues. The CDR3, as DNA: TGTGCCTCATCCGGGAGGGATGGCTACACCTTC. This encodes CASSGRDGYTF.

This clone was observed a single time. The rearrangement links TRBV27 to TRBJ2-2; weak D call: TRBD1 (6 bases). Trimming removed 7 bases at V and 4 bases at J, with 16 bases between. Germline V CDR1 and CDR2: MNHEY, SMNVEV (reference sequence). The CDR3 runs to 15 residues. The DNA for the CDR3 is TGTGCCAGCAACCTTTATGGGGGCGTCACCGGGGAGCTGTTTTTT. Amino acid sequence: CASNLYGGVTGELFF.

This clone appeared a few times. The CDR3 is CASSPPSSPEQYF. The CDR3, as DNA: TGTGCCAGCTCACCACCAAGTAGTCCCGAGCAGTACTTC. The V gene is TRBV18, the J gene TRBJ2-7; no clear D gene. Trimming left V 0 bases short and J 6 bases short, with 9 bases between. This CDR3 has 13 residues. Germline V gene lookup returns CDR1 KGHSH and CDR2 LQKENI.

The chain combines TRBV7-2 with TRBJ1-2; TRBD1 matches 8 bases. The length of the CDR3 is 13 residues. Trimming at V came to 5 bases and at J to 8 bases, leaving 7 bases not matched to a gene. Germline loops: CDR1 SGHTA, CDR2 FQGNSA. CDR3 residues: CASSPGQGAGYTF. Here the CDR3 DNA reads TGTGCCAGCAGCCCTGGACAGGGTGCAGGCTACACCTTC.

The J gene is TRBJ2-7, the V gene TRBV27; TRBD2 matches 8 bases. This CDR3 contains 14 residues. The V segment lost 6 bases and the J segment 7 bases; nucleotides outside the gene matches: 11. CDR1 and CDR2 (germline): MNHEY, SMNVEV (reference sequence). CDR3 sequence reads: CASSGTREKKEQYF. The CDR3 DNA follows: TGTGCCAGCAGCGGGACTAGGGAGAAAAAGGAGCAGTACTTC.

The CDR3 DNA reads TGTGCCAGCAGCTCCCTTTTTCAGGGGCCCTATGGCTACACCTTC. Residues: CASSSLFQGPYGYTF. The chain couples TRBV11-2 to TRBJ1-2; D might be TRBD1 (6 bases). Between the trimmed V and J ends, which lost 4 bases and 4 bases, there was a span of 16 bases. CDR3 size: 15 residues. CDR1 and CDR2 (germline): SGHAT, FQNNGV.